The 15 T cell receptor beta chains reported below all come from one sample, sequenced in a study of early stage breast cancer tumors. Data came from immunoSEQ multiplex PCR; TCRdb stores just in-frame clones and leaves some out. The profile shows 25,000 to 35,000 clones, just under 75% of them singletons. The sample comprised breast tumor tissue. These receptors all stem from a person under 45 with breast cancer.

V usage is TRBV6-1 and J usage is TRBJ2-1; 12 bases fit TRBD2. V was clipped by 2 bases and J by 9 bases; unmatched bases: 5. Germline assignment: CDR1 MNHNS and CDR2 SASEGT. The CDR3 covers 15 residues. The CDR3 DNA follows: TGTGCCAGCAGTGAACTAGCGGGAGGGCCCAGTGAGCAGTTCTTC. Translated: CASSELAGGPSEQFF.

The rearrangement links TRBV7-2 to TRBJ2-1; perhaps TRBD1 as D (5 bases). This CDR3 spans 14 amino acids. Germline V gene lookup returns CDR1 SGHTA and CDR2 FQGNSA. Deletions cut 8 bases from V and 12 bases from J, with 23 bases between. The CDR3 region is CASDSYPQQRGQFF. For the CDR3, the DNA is TGTGCCAGCGATTCTTACCCACAGCAAAGGGGGCAGTTCTTC. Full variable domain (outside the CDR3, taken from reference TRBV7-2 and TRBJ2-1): GAGVSQSPSNKVTEKGKDVELRCDPISGHTALYWYRQSLGQGLEFLIYFQGNSAPDKSGLPSDRFSAERTGGSVSTLTIQRTQQEDSAVYLCASDSYPQQRGQFFGPGTRLTVL.

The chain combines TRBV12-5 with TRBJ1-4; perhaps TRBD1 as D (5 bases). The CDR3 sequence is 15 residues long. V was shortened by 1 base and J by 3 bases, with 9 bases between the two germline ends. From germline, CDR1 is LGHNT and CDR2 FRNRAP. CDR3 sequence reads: CASGLAREANEKLFF. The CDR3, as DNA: TGTGCTAGTGGTTTGGCCAGGGAGGCTAATGAAAAACTGTTTTTT.

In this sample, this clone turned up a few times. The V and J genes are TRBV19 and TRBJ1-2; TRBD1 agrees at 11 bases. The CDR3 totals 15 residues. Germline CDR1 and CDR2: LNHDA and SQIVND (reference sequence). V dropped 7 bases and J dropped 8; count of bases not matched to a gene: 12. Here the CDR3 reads CASILTHGTGGGYTF. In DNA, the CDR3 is TGTGCCAGTATCCTCACCCACGGGACAGGGGGAGGCTACACCTTC.

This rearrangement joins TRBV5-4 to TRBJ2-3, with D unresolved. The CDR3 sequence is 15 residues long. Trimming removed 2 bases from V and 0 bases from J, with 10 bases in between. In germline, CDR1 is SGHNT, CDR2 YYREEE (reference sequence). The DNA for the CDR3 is TGTGCCAGCAGCTTCGGGCCCACTAGCACAGATACGCAGTATTTT. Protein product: CASSFGPTSTDTQYF.

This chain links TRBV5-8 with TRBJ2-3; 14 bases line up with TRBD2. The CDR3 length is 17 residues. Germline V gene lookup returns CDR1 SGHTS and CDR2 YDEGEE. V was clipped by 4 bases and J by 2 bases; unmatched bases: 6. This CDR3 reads CASSPRLAGGTTDTQYF. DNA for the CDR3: TGTGCCAGCAGCCCGAGACTAGCGGGAGGGACCACAGATACGCAGTATTTT.

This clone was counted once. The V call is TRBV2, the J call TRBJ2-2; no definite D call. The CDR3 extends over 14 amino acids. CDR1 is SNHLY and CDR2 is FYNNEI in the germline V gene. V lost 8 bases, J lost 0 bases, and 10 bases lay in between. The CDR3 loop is CASHGPPNTGELFF. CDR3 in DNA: TGTGCCAGCCACGGACCCCCGAACACCGGGGAGCTGTTTTTT.

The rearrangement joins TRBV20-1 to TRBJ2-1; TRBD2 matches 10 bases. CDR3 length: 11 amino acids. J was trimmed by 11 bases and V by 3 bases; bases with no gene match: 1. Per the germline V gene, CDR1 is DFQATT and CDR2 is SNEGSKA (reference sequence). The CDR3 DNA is TGCAGTGCTAGCACTAGCGGGAAGCAGTTCTTC. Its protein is CSASTSGKQFF.

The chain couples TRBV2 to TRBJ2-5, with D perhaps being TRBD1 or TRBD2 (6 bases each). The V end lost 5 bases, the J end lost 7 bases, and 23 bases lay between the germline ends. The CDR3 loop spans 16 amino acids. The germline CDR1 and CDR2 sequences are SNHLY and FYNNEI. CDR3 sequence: CASSTPRGQGAGTQYF. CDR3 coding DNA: TGTGCCAGCAGTACCCCTCGGGGGCAGGGAGCGGGGACCCAGTACTTC.

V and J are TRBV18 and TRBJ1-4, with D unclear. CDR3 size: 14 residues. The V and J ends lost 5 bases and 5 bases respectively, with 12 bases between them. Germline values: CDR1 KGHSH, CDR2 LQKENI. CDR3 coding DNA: TGTGCCAGCTCAACAGAGATGGTAAATGAAAAACTGTTTTTT. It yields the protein CASSTEMVNEKLFF. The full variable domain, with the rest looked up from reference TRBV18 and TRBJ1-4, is NAGVMQNPRHLVRRRGQEARLRCSPMKGHSHVYWYRQLPEEGLKFMVYLQKENIIDESGMPKERFSAEFPKEGPSILRIQQVVRGDSAAYFCASSTEMVNEKLFFGSGTQLSVL.

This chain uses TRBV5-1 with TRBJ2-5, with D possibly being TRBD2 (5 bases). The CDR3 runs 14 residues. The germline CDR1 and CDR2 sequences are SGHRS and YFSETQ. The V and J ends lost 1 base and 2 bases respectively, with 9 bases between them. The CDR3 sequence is CASSLMRAQETQYF. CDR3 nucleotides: TGCGCCAGCAGCTTGATGCGGGCTCAAGAGACCCAGTACTTC.

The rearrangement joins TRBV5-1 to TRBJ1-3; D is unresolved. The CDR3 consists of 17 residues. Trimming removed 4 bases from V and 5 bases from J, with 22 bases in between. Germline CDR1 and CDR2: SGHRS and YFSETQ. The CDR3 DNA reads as TGCGCCAGCAGCCCTACCTTAGGAACCCTTACTCGAAACACCATATATTTT. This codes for CASSPTLGTLTRNTIYF.

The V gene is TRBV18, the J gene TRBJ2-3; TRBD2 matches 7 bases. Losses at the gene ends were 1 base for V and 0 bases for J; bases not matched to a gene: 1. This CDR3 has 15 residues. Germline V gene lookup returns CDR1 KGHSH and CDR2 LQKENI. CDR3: CASSPQAGSTDTQYF. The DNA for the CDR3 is TGTGCCAGCTCACCACAAGCGGGGAGCACAGATACGCAGTATTTT. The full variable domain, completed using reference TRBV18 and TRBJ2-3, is NAGVMQNPRHLVRRRGQEARLRCSPMKGHSHVYWYRQLPEEGLKFMVYLQKENIIDESGMPKERFSAEFPKEGPSILRIQQVVRGDSAAYFCASSPQAGSTDTQYFGPGTRLTVL.

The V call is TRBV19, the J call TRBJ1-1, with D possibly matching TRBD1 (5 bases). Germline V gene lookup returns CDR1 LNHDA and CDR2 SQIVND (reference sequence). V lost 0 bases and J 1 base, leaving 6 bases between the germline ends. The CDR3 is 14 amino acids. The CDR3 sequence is CASSIEGGNTEAFF. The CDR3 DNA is TGTGCCAGTAGTATAGAGGGGGGGAACACTGAAGCTTTCTTT. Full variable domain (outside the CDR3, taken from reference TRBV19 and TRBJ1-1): DGGITQSPKYLFRKEGQNVTLSCEQNLNHDAMYWYRQDPGQGLRLIYYSQIVNDFQKGDIAEGYSVSREKKESFPLTVTSAQKNPTAFYLCASSIEGGNTEAFFGQGTRLTVV.

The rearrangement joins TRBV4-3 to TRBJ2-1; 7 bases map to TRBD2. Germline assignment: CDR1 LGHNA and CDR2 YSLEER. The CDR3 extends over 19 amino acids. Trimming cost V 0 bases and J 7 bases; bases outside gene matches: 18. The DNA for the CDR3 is TGCGCCAGCAGCCAAGATCTGGTGGGAGGGAGGGCCCTCGGGAATGAGCAGTTCTTC. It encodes CASSQDLVGGRALGNEQFF.